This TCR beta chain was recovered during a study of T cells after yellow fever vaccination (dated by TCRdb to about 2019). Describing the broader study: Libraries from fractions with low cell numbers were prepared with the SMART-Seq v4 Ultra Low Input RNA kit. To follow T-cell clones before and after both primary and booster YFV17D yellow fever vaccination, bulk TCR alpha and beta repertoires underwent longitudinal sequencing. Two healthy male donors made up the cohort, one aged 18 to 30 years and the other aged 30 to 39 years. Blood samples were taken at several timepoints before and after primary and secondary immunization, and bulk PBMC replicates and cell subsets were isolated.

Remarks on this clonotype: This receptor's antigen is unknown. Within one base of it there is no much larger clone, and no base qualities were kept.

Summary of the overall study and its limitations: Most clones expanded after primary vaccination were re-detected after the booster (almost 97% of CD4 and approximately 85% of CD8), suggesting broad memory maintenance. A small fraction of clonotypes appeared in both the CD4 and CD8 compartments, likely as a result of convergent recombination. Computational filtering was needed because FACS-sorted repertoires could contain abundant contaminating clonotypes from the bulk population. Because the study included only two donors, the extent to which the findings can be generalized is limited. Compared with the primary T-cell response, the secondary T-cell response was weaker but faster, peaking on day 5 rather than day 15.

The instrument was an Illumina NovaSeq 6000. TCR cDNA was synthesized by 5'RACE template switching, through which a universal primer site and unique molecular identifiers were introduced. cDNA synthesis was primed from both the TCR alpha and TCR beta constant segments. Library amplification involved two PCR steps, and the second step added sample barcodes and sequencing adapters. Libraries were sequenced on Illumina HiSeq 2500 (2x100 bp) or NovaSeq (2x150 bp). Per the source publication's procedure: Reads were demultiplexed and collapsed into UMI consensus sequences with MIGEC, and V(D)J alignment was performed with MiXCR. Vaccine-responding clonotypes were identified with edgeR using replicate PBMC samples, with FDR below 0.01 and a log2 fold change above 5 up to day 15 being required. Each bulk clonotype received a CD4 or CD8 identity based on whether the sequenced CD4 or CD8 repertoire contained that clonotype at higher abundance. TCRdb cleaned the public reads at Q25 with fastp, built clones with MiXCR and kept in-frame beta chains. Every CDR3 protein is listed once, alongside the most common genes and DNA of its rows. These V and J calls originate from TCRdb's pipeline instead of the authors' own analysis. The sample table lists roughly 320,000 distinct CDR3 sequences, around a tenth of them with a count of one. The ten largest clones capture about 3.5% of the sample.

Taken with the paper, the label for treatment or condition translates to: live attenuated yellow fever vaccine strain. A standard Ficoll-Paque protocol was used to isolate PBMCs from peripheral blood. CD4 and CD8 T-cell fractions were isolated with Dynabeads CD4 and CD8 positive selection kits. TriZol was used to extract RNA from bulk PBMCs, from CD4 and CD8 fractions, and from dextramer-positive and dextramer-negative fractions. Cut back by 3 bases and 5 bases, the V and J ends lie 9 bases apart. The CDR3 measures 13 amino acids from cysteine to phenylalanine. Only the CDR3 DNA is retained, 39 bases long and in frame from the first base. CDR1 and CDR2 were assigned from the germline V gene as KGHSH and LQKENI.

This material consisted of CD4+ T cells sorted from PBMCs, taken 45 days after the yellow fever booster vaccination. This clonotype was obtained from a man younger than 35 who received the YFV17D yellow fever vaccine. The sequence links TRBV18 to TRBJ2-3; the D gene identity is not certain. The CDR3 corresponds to CASSPGVEDTQYF. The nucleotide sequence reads TGTGCCAGCTCACCTGGCGTCGAAGATACGCAGTATTTT.